The rows below give T cell receptor beta chains drawn from one sample of a study of cytomegalovirus exposure and HLA in healthy donors. The data were produced by immunoSEQ multiplex PCR, yet TCRdb's version contains in-frame clones alone and is incomplete. Seen here are about 89,000 clones, more than 75% observed once, and the top ten hold 9.2%. The sample taken for sequencing was PBMCs. The origin of the receptors is a man aged 30 to 39 in good health and CMV-seropositive. CDR3s include the opening cysteine and the closing phenylalanine or tryptophan. Fields, in order: D gene, V gene, J gene, clone size, CDR3 protein, CDR3 DNA. The D gene is left open where the match is weak. Clone size is shown for a subset of rows, as once, few, many or a class of expanded clone.

-	TRBV28	TRBJ2-7	-	CASSSSGPEYEQYF	TGTGCCAGCAGTTCCTCTGGGCCAGAATACGAGCAGTACTTC
-	TRBV28	TRBJ2-7	once	CASSSAQATGMEQYF	TGTGCCAGCAGTTCCGCTCAGGCCACGGGAATGGAGCAGTACTTC
-	TRBV25-1	TRBJ2-7	-	CASSEFRGPGSYEQYF	TGTGCCAGCAGTGAATTCCGAGGGCCGGGGTCCTACGAGCAGTACTTC
-	TRBV2	TRBJ2-5	-	CASSLQGSSKETQYF	TGTGCCAGCAGTCTACAGGGCTCCTCCAAAGAGACCCAGTACTTC
-	TRBV18	TRBJ1-4	-	CASSPPGSSNEKLFF	TGTGCCAGCTCACCACCGGGTTCTAGTAATGAAAAACTGTTTTTT
-	TRBV5-4	TRBJ2-2	-	CASSLSHVNTGELFF	TGTGCCAGCAGCTTATCACACGTGAACACCGGGGAGCTGTTTTTT
-	TRBV10-3	TRBJ2-1	once	CARNMGRGMEEQFF	TGTGCCCGCAACATGGGAAGGGGCATGGAGGAGCAGTTCTTC
TRBD2	TRBV19	TRBJ2-1	few	CASSTGLAGVKEQFF	TGTGCCAGTAGTACCGGACTAGCGGGAGTAAAGGAGCAGTTCTTC
-	TRBV4-1	TRBJ2-1	-	CASSQVNLVSYNEQFF	TGCGCCAGCAGCCAAGTCAATCTAGTCTCCTACAATGAGCAGTTCTTC
TRBD2	TRBV5-1	TRBJ2-2	-	CASHPGTSGMGTAGELFF	TGCGCCTCGCATCCCGGGACTAGCGGGATGGGAACGGCCGGGGAGCTGTTTTTT
-	TRBV27	TRBJ2-5	-	CASSPDTYKRPQYF	TGTGCCAGCAGTCCGGACACCTACAAGAGGCCCCAGTACTTC
-	TRBV27	TRBJ2-6	-	CASSPTVGKTGANVLTF	TGTGCCAGCAGTCCCACCGTTGGCAAAACTGGGGCCAACGTCCTGACTTTC
TRBD2	TRBV6-4	TRBJ2-1	-	CASSELAGSYNEQFF	TGTGCCAGCAGTGAATTAGCGGGCTCCTACAATGAGCAGTTCTTC
TRBD1	TRBV27	TRBJ2-1	-	CASSRTGALNNEQFF	TGTGCCAGCAGTAGGACAGGGGCCCTGAACAATGAGCAGTTCTTC
TRBD1	TRBV27	TRBJ1-1	-	CASSLSIGDSLEAFF	TGTGCCAGCAGTTTATCGATAGGGGACAGCCTTGAGGCTTTCTTT
TRBD1	TRBV2	TRBJ2-7	-	CASRGVTRDSRSYEQYF	TGTGCCAGCAGGGGAGTGACCCGGGACAGTCGCTCCTACGAGCAGTACTTC
TRBD2	TRBV7-9	TRBJ2-5	-	CASRLGLAGGRVQETQYF	TGTGCCAGCAGATTGGGACTAGCGGGAGGTCGCGTCCAAGAGACCCAGTACTTC
-	TRBV6-5	TRBJ2-7	-	CASSYLTGSNEQYF	TGTGCCAGCAGTTACCTGACGGGATCCAACGAGCAGTACTTC
-	TRBV15	TRBJ2-1	-	CATSRGRGRVNEQFF	TGTGCCACCAGCAGAGGGAGGGGGAGGGTGAATGAGCAGTTCTTC